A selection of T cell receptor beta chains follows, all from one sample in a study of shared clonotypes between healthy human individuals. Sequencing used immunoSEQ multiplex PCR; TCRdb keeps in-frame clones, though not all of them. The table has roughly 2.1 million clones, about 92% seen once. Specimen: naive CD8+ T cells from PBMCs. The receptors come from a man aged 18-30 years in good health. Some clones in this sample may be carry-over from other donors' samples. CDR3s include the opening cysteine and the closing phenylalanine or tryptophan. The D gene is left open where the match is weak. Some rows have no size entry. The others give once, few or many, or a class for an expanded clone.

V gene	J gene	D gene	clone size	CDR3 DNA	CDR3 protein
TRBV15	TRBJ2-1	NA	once	TGTGCCACCAGTCAGACTAGCTCCTACAATGAGCAGTTCTTC	CATSQTSSYNEQFF
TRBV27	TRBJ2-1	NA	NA	TGTGCCAGCAGTCTGGACTACAATGAGCAGTTCTTC	CASSLDYNEQFF
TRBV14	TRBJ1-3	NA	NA	TGTGCCAGCAGCCAAGATCGGGTTTTAATGGATTTT	CASSQDRVLMDF
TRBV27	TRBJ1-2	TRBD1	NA	TGTGCCAGCAGTTTAACAGGGGGCCTCCATGGCTACACCTTC	CASSLTGGLHGYTF
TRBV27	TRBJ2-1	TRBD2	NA	TGTGCCAGCAGTTCGCCCGCTGGGGGAGGGCCCTCGAGCAATGAGCAGTTCTTC	CASSSPAGGGPSSNEQFF
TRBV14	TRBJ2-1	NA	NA	TGTGCCAGCAGCCCAACCGGACTGAGCTCCTACAATGAGCAGTTCTTC	CASSPTGLSSYNEQFF
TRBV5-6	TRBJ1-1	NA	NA	TGTGCCAGCAGCTTCAATCAGGGGAACACTGAAGCTTTCTTT	CASSFNQGNTEAFF
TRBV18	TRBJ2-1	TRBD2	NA	TGTGCCAGCTCACCCCCTCGACTAGCGGGACTTTACTACAATGAGCAGTTCTTC	CASSPPRLAGLYYNEQFF
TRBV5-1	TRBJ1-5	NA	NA	TGCGCCAGCAGCTTAGGTAGCAATCAGCCCCAGCATTTT	CASSLGSNQPQHF
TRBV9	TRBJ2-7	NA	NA	TGTGCCAGCAGCGTAGGGTGGCAGGGGATCCACGAGCAGTACTTC	CASSVGWQGIHEQYF
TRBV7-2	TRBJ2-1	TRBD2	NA	TGTGCCAGCAGCCCGCGGACTAGCGGGAGGAACAATGAGCAGTTCTTC	CASSPRTSGRNNEQFF
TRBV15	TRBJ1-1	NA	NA	TGTGCCACCAGCAGAGATCGCCTGACAATGAACACTGAAGCTTTCTTT	CATSRDRLTMNTEAFF
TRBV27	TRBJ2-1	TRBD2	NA	TGTGCCAGCAGCTCTCAGCGGGAGAAGTACAATGAGCAGTTCTTC	CASSSQREKYNEQFF
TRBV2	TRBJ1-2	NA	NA	TGTGCCAGCAGTGAGACCAGGCAGGCCGTAAGAGATGGCTACACCTTC	CASSETRQAVRDGYTF
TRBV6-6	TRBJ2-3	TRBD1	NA	TGTGCCACCCGGGACAGGACCACAGATACGCAGTATTTT	CATRDRTTDTQYF
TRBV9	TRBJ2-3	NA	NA	TGTGCCAGCAGCGTACAGGGGCAGGGTACGCAGTATTTT	CASSVQGQGTQYF
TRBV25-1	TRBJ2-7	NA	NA	TGTGCCAGCAGTGGGGGGTTAAACGAGCAGTACTTC	CASSGGLNEQYF
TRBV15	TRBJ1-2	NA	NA	TGTGCCACCAGCCAAGGGACCGGCTATGGCTACACCTTC	CATSQGTGYGYTF
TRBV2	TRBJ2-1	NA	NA	TGTGCCAGCAGTGAACACGCATCCTACAATGAGCAGTTCTTC	CASSEHASYNEQFF
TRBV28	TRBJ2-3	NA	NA	TGTGCCAGCAGGGACTCCCACCGGGATACGCAGTATTTT	CASRDSHRDTQYF
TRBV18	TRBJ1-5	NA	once	TGTGCCAGCCATGAGGGGTGGGGGGCAACCATAATCGGCAATCAGCCCCAGCATTTT	CASHEGWGATIIGNQPQHF
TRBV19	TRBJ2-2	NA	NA	TGTGCCAGTAGTATAGGGCGGGACCGACAGCCCGGGGAGCTGTTTTTT	CASSIGRDRQPGELFF
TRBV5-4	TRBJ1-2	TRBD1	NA	TGTGCCAGCAGCTCCTCTCTCGGACAGGGCAACTATGGCTACACCTTC	CASSSSLGQGNYGYTF
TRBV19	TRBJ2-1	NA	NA	TGTGCCAGTAGTATATCGGCCCGATACAATGAGCAGTTCTTC	CASSISARYNEQFF
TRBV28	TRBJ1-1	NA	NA	TGTGCCAGCAGCCCCCGCGGGGCATGGGGGGTTAACACTGAAGCTTTCTTT	CASSPRGAWGVNTEAFF
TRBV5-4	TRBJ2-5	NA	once	TGTGCCAGCAGCCGGACGGGGGAGACCCAGTACTTC	CASSRTGETQYF
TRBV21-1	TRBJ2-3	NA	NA	TGTGCCAGCAGCAAAGCGAATCCAGATACGCAGTATTTT	CASSKANPDTQYF
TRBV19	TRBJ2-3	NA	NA	TGTGCCAGTAGTATATCAGGTAGCACAGATACGCAGTATTTT	CASSISGSTDTQYF
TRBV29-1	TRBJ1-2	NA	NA	TGCAGCGTTTGGGCCCTCTATGGCTACACCTTC	CSVWALYGYTF
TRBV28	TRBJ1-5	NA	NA	TGTGCCAGCAGCCCTCGGAATCATCAGCCCCAGCATTTT	CASSPRNHQPQHF
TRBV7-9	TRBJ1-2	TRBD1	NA	TGTGCCAGCAGATATGACAGGGGCGCGGGCTATGGCTACACCTTC	CASRYDRGAGYGYTF
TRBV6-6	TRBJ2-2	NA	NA	TGTGCCAGCAGTTACCCCGGGGGCCCCGGGGAGCTGTTTTTT	CASSYPGGPGELFF
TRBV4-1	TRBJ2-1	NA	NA	TGCGCCAGCAGCCCTAGCTACAATGAGCAGTTCTTC	CASSPSYNEQFF
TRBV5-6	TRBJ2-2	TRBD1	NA	TGTGCCAGCAGCTTTGGGACAGGGGGCCGGGAGCTGTTTTTT	CASSFGTGGRELFF
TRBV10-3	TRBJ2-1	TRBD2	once	TGTGCCATCGGACTAGCGGGTAACAATGAGCAGTTCTTC	CAIGLAGNNEQFF
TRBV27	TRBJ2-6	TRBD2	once	TGTGCCAGCAGTTTATCGGGAGGGGCTGGGGCCAACGTCCTGACTTTC	CASSLSGGAGANVLTF
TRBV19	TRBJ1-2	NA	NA	TGTGCCAGTAGTATCGGGCAGGGGATCATCTATGGCTACACCTTC	CASSIGQGIIYGYTF
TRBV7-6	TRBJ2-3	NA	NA	TGTGCCAGCAGCCCTGGTGTCTTGCTTAGTACGGCCTTCACAGATACGCAGTATTTT	CASSPGVLLSTAFTDTQYF
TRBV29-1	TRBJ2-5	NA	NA	TGCAGCGAGGGGACTCACGGGGGGACCCAGTACTTC	CSEGTHGGTQYF
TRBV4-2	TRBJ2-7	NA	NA	TGTGCCAGCAGCCAAGATTGGGGGCGGTCGAGAGCCTACGAGCAGTACTTC	CASSQDWGRSRAYEQYF
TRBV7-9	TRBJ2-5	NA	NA	TGTGCCAGCAGCCCCTGGACCCAAGAGACCCAGTACTTC	CASSPWTQETQYF
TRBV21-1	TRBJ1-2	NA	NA	TGTGCCAGAGGGACAGGGGACTATGGCTACACCTTC	CARGTGDYGYTF
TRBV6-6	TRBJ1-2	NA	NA	TGTGCCAGCAGTTACGGCGGCGGAAACTATGGCTACACCTTC	CASSYGGGNYGYTF
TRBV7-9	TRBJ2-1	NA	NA	TGTGCCAGCAATGAGCAGTTCTTC	CASNEQFF
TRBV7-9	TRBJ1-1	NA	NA	TGTGCCAGCAGCCCGTTTTTGGGCACTGAAGCTTTCTTT	CASSPFLGTEAFF
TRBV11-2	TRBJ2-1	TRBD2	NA	TGTGCCAGCAGCTTAATGGGACTAGCGGGAGTCTACAATGAGCAGTTCTTC	CASSLMGLAGVYNEQFF
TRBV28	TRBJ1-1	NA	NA	TGTGCCAGCAGTTTAACGGGCAGGGGGAACACTGAAGCTTTCTTT	CASSLTGRGNTEAFF